These 5 T cell receptor beta chains share one sample of origin, sequenced in a study of shared clonotypes between healthy human individuals. Generated by immunoSEQ multiplex PCR, the TCRdb table keeps only in-frame clones and is missing some. This sample carries about 2.4 million clones, approximately 93% of them seen once, and the ten largest clones take more than 0.35%. Material: naive CD4+ T cells from PBMCs. The subset here: CD45RA+ positively selected. The origin of the receptors is a man between 18 and 35 years old in good health. Some clones in this sample may be carry-over from other donors' samples.

The chain couples TRBV5-1 to TRBJ1-1; D is undetermined. Germline lookup yields CDR1 SGHRS and CDR2 YFSETQ. The CDR3 extends over 14 amino acids. With 0 bases removed from V and 4 bases from J, the gap between germline ends came to 10 bases. The CDR3: CASSLGPRSTEAFF. In nucleotides, the CDR3 is TGCGCCAGCAGCTTGGGACCCCGGTCCACTGAAGCTTTCTTT.

The chain joins TRBV28 to TRBJ1-3; 7 nucleotides match TRBD1. The ends lost 6 bases at V and 4 bases at J; junction bases unmatched: 3. The CDR3 has 13 residues. Germline V lookup: CDR1 MDHEN, CDR2 SYDVKM. CDR3: CASRTGRGNTIYF. CDR3 nucleotides: TGTGCCAGCAGGACAGGGCGCGGAAACACCATATATTTT.

The genes are TRBV7-6 and TRBJ1-2; possibly TRBD1 for D (5 bases). CDR1 and CDR2 (germline): SGHVS, FNYEAQ. The CDR3 has 17 residues. The V gene lost 3 bases and the J gene lost 4 bases, with 21 bases spanning the gap. The CDR3 sequence is CASSFRGGGALGYGYTF. Written as DNA, the CDR3 is TGTGCCAGCAGCTTCCGTGGAGGTGGGGCACTCGGCTATGGCTACACCTTC.

The gene calls are TRBV4-1 and TRBJ2-1; 7 nucleotides agree with TRBD2. Germline V gene lookup returns CDR1 MGHRA and CDR2 YSYEKL. V was clipped by 4 bases and J by 4 bases; unmatched bases: 7. The length of the CDR3 is 15 residues. CDR3 amino acids: CASSRTGTIYNEQFF. DNA of the CDR3: TGCGCCAGCAGCCGGACCGGGACTATATACAATGAGCAGTTCTTC.

CDR3 nucleotides: TGTGCCAGCAGCTCACAGGGTTGGGGTAAAGAGACCCAGTACTTC. Its protein is CASSSQGWGKETQYF. V and J are TRBV21-1 and TRBJ2-5; TRBD1 is taken as the D call from the table, unchecked against the DNA. TRBV21-1 is a recognized pseudogene. This CDR3 is built from 15 residues.